Listed here are 26 T cell receptor beta chains from one sample, sequenced in a study of blood T cell repertoires in COVID-19. Measured with immunoSEQ multiplex PCR; TCRdb has only the in-frame clones, and not every one. The table shows about 210,000 clones, with approximately 90% occurring only once. Sequencing was carried out using peripheral blood. Every receptor here comes from a man between 65 and 80 years old with acute or convalescent COVID-19.

The chain has TRBV6-5 and TRBJ2-5; D unresolved. The CDR3 runs 14 residues. Trimming left V 0 bases short and J 4 bases short, with 9 bases between. CDR1 and CDR2 from the germline V gene are MNHEY and SVGAGI. Here the CDR3 reads CASSYSTPTETQYF. The CDR3 DNA sequence: TGTGCCAGCAGTTACTCGACACCTACAGAGACCCAGTACTTC.

This clone has at least ten counts. The chain uses TRBV7-3 and TRBJ2-7; 7 bases are a match to TRBD2. This CDR3 has 13 amino acids. CDR1 SGHTA and CDR2 FQGTGA come from the germline V gene. J gave up 7 bases and V 6 bases, and 9 bases lay outside the gene matches. In nucleotides, the CDR3 is TGTGCCAGCAGTCCAAGCGGGGCTGGGGAGCAGTACTTC. Protein sequence: CASSPSGAGEQYF.

The J gene is TRBJ2-3, the V gene TRBV6-5, with TRBD2 matching over 8 bases. V lost 6 bases and J lost 5; bases outside the gene matches: 10. Germline values: CDR1 MNHEY, CDR2 SVGAGI. The CDR3 has 15 residues. CDR3 DNA: TGTGCCAGCAGACCCGGGAGGGCCGGGGTAGATACGCAGTATTTT. Its translation: CASRPGRAGVDTQYF.

The chain couples TRBV15 to TRBJ2-7; 10 bases align to TRBD2. CDR1 LNHNV and CDR2 YYDKDF come from the germline V gene (reference sequence). V gave up 1 base and J gave up 3 bases; unmatched junction bases: 3. The CDR3 runs 15 residues. The CDR3 here is CATSRGTSGVYEQYF. CDR3 DNA sequence: TGTGCCACCAGCAGAGGGACTAGCGGAGTCTACGAGCAGTACTTC.

The chain uses TRBV19 and TRBJ1-1; maybe TRBD1 (5 bases). Germline CDR1 reads LNHDA; CDR2 reads SQIVND (reference sequence). Trimming removed 6 bases from V and 5 bases from J, with 16 bases in between. The CDR3 has 14 amino acids. This CDR3 reads CASREDGGGTEAFF. The CDR3 DNA reads TGTGCCAGTAGAGAGGACGGGGGAGGTACTGAAGCTTTCTTT.

This chain joins TRBV6-5 and TRBJ1-3, with D unresolved. This CDR3 is built from 15 residues. The germline V gene encodes CDR1 MNHEY and CDR2 SVGAGI. V lost 2 bases and J 1 base, leaving 9 bases between the germline ends. The chain's CDR3 is CASSYQQESGNTIYF. The CDR3 DNA reads TGTGCCAGCAGTTACCAACAAGAATCTGGAAACACCATATATTTT.

A single count supports this clone. This chain joins TRBV28 and TRBJ1-6, with D uncertain. The CDR3 spans 14 residues. Trimming stripped 7 bases from V and 0 bases from J, with 7 bases between. Germline V gene lookup returns CDR1 MDHEN and CDR2 SYDVKM. The DNA for the CDR3 is TGTGCCAGCATTACAAGCTCCTATAATTCACCCCTCCACTTT. Amino acid sequence: CASITSSYNSPLHF.

This clone came up a few times. This chain uses TRBV16 with TRBJ2-2; TRBD1 is a possible D gene (6 bases). The length of the CDR3 is 16 residues. Trimming took off 6 bases at V and 5 bases at J, with 19 bases between the two ends. Germline V gives CDR1 KGHSY, CDR2 FQNENV. The CDR3 bases are TGTGCCAGCAGTCGTCAACAGGGTTTTCGGACCGGGGAGCTGTTTTTT. It codes for CASSRQQGFRTGELFF.

The chain links TRBV18 to TRBJ1-4, with D perhaps matching TRBD1 (5 bases). Trimming pared 1 base from V and 4 bases from J, leaving 13 bases between. This CDR3 is 16 amino acids long. Germline CDR1 is KGHSH and CDR2 is LQKENI. This chain's CDR3 is CASSPLLQGYNEKLFF. The CDR3 DNA reads TGTGCCAGCTCACCACTTCTTCAGGGATATAATGAAAAACTGTTTTTT. Together with reference TRBV18 and TRBJ1-4, the CDR3 gives the full variable domain: NAGVMQNPRHLVRRRGQEARLRCSPMKGHSHVYWYRQLPEEGLKFMVYLQKENIIDESGMPKERFSAEFPKEGPSILRIQQVVRGDSAAYFCASSPLLQGYNEKLFFGSGTQLSVL.

V gene TRBV7-5 combines with J gene TRBJ2-7; the D call in the table, TRBD1, was not verified against the DNA. TRBV7-5 corresponds to a pseudogene. This CDR3 spans 16 amino acids. CDR3 bases: TGTGTCAGAAGCTATCCAGCCGGGACAGGGGTTTACGAGCAGTACTTC. Protein sequence: CVRSYPAGTGVYEQYF.

The V gene is TRBV29-1, the J gene TRBJ2-7; no reliable D call. The CDR3 is 14 residues long. Germline CDR1 is SQVTM and CDR2 is ANQGSEA. Trimming pared 2 bases from V and 1 base from J, leaving 12 bases between. Written as DNA, the CDR3 is TGCAGCGTTGAAAAGCTTTTCGGGTCCTACGAGCAGTACTTC. This translates into CSVEKLFGSYEQYF.

V and J are TRBV6-5 and TRBJ2-7, with TRBD2 identical over 12 bases. V lost 7 bases and J lost 6; bases outside the gene matches: 10. The CDR3 is 15 residues long. Germline CDR1 is MNHEY and CDR2 is SVGAGI. The chain's CDR3 is CASNKLAGGPPEQYF. DNA for the CDR3: TGTGCCAGCAATAAACTAGCGGGAGGCCCCCCCGAGCAGTACTTC.

CDR3 protein: CASRSADTQYF. CDR3 coding DNA: TGTGCCAGCAGAAGCGCAGATACGCAGTATTTT. The chain joins TRBV3-1 (or the pseudogene TRBV3-2) to TRBJ2-3; D uncertain. V gave up 6 bases and J gave up 4 bases, with 5 bases separating them. The germline CDR1 and CDR2 sequences are LGHDT and YNNKEL (reference sequence). CDR3 size: 11 residues.

V and J are TRBV12-5 and TRBJ1-5, with a weak D call TRBD1 (5 bases). Germline lookup yields CDR1 LGHNT and CDR2 FRNRAP. Trimming cost V 5 bases and J 2 bases, with 7 bases left between them. This CDR3 has 13 amino acids. The CDR3 nucleotides are TGTGCTAGTGGTATAGGGGGCAATCAGCCCCAGCATTTT. Translating gives CASGIGGNQPQHF.

V is TRBV3-1 (or the pseudogene TRBV3-2) and J is TRBJ2-3, with D possibly being TRBD1 (6 bases). The V gene lost 4 bases and the J gene lost 1 base, with 15 bases spanning the gap. The CDR3 is 16 amino acids. Germline V gene data show CDR1 as LGHDT and CDR2 as YNNKEL (reference sequence). This chain's CDR3 is CASSPDRSRRTDTQYF. CDR3 nucleotides: TGTGCCAGCAGCCCAGACAGGTCTCGACGCACAGATACGCAGTATTTT.

The V and J genes are TRBV18 and TRBJ2-7; maybe TRBD2 (5 bases). The CDR3 extends over 16 amino acids. Trimming shortened V by 1 base and J by 2 bases, and 15 bases separated the two germline ends. Germline CDR1 reads KGHSH; CDR2 reads LQKENI. The DNA for the CDR3 is TGTGCCAGCTCACCACTCCCCCTCGGGGTAGCCTACGAGCAGTACTTC. As protein: CASSPLPLGVAYEQYF.

The chain employs TRBV4-1 and TRBJ1-3; D is ambiguous. The CDR3 consists of 16 residues. Trimming took off 1 base at V and 4 bases at J, with 14 bases between the two ends. CDR1 is MGHRA, CDR2 YSYEKL, per germline. The CDR3: CASSQGPRVSGNTIYF. CDR3 sequence (DNA): TGCGCCAGCAGCCAAGGTCCTCGGGTTTCGGGAAACACCATATATTTT.

The chain couples TRBV18 to TRBJ2-5; D gene ambiguous. Germline-derived CDR1 and CDR2 are KGHSH and LQKENI. This CDR3 has 13 amino acids. Trimming removed 3 bases from V and 5 bases from J, with 10 bases in between. The CDR3 region is CASSPPSAETQYF. DNA of the CDR3: TGTGCCAGCTCACCGCCCAGTGCTGAGACCCAGTACTTC. Combining the CDR3 with reference TRBV18 and TRBJ2-5 gives the whole variable domain NAGVMQNPRHLVRRRGQEARLRCSPMKGHSHVYWYRQLPEEGLKFMVYLQKENIIDESGMPKERFSAEFPKEGPSILRIQQVVRGDSAAYFCASSPPSAETQYFGPGTRLLVL.

This clone was counted a single time. The gene calls are TRBV6-6 and TRBJ2-2, with D unclear. In germline, CDR1 is MNHNY, CDR2 SVGAGI (reference sequence). Trimming took off 6 bases at V and 2 bases at J, with 16 bases between the two ends. There are 16 residues in the CDR3. CDR3 residues: CASRRDPGVNTGELFF. The CDR3 DNA reads as TGTGCCAGCAGGAGAGACCCAGGCGTAAACACCGGGGAGCTGTTTTTT.

This sequence joins TRBV29-1 and TRBJ2-7; 9 bases fit TRBD1. Germline V gives CDR1 SQVTM, CDR2 ANQGSEA. V dropped 5 bases and J dropped 6; count of bases not matched to a gene: 5. The CDR3 has 12 amino acids. In DNA form, the CDR3 reads TGCAGCGTTCAACACAGGGGGCTCGAGCAGTACTTC. Amino acid sequence: CSVQHRGLEQYF.

The genes are TRBV11-3 and TRBJ1-6; D not resolved. Germline V gives CDR1 SGHNT, CDR2 YENEEA. The CDR3 has 13 residues. V lost 5 bases and J lost 0, with 2 bases in between. The CDR3 spells CASSRSYNSPLHF. CDR3 sequence (DNA): TGTGCCAGCAGCCGCTCCTATAATTCACCCCTCCACTTT.

The J gene is TRBJ2-3, the V gene TRBV19; D is perhaps TRBD1 (6 bases). CDR1 LNHDA and CDR2 SQIVND come from the germline V gene (reference sequence). The CDR3 sequence is 14 residues long. Trimming shortened V by 10 bases and J by 5 bases, and 19 bases separated the two germline ends. CDR3 amino acids: CATQPDRSRDTQYF. CDR3 coding DNA: TGTGCCACCCAACCCGACAGGTCAAGAGATACGCAGTATTTT.

About this clone itself: Compared with germline, one end of the junction differs, possibly owing to a read error. This chain joins TRBV19 and TRBJ2-1; D is perhaps TRBD2 (6 bases). CDR3 length equals 12 residues. Germline V gives CDR1 LNHDA, CDR2 SQIVND (reference sequence). CDR3 region: CASSAGNREHFF. CDR3 DNA: TGTGCCAGTAGTGCAGGAAATCGGGAGCATTTCTTC.

The chain links TRBV4-1 to TRBJ2-1; the D is unclear. With 0 bases removed from V and 8 bases from J, the gap between germline ends came to 17 bases. The CDR3 contains 16 residues. Germline CDR1 MGHRA, CDR2 YSYEKL. The CDR3 nucleotides are TGCGCCAGCAGCCAAGAAGCCAGCGCCCTGTTATATGAGCAGTTCTTC. This sequence encodes CASSQEASALLYEQFF.

As concerns this clone: The same CDR3 also results from other DNA sequences found in this sample. The chain has TRBV5-1 and TRBJ2-5; D may be TRBD1 (6 bases). From germline, CDR1 is SGHRS and CDR2 YFSETQ. The CDR3 runs 14 residues. V was trimmed by 0 bases and J by 1 base, leaving 7 bases between them. Written as DNA, the CDR3 is TGCGCCAGCAGCTTGGGGGGGCCCCAAGAGACCCAGTACTTC. This encodes CASSLGGPQETQYF.

This chain joins TRBV3-1 (or the pseudogene TRBV3-2) and TRBJ1-1, with D unresolved. Trimming pared 0 bases from V and 5 bases from J, leaving 13 bases between. This CDR3 comprises 15 residues. Germline V gene sequence: CDR1 LGHDT, CDR2 YNNKEL (reference sequence). The CDR3 spells CASSQDSGSGTEAFF. The CDR3 DNA sequence: TGTGCCAGCAGCCAAGATTCGGGGTCGGGGACTGAAGCTTTCTTT.